The 20 T cell receptor beta chains listed next were all sequenced from one sample in a study of blood T cells in healthy people across ages. A sample-barcoded 5' primer and a J-beta primer mix were used in a second PCR of roughly 7 to 12 cycles. From the 5' RACE reads, TCRdb called clonotypes with MiXCR, one entry per CDR3 protein. The table has roughly 1.5 million distinct CDR3 sequences, roughly 43% seen once. The source material was blood. The receptors stem from a young woman in good health.

This clonotype was found a few times. V gene TRBV5-1 combines with J gene TRBJ1-1, with no clear D. CDR1 SGHRS and CDR2 YFSETQ come from the germline V gene. The CDR3 loop spans 15 amino acids. The V gene lost 1 base and the J gene lost 4 bases, with 14 bases spanning the gap. The CDR3 bases are TGCGCCAGCAGCTTGTCCGGACGAAGGTCCACTGAAGCTTTCTTT. Protein product: CASSLSGRRSTEAFF.

This clonotype has just a few counts. The genes are TRBV4-3 and TRBJ2-2, with TRBD1 as a possible D gene (5 bases). The CDR3 has 15 amino acids. The V and J ends lost 0 bases and 8 bases respectively, with 13 bases between them. The germline V gene has CDR1 LGHNA and CDR2 YSLEER. The CDR3 DNA reads TGCGCCAGCAGCCAAGACACAGGCTTTGAAGGGGAGCTGTTTTTT. As protein: CASSQDTGFEGELFF.

This clonotype was recorded a few times. The CDR3 DNA reads TGCAGTGCTTACCCCGGGGGGGCCCTGAACTACGAGCAGTACTTC. Amino acid sequence: CSAYPGGALNYEQYF. The genes are TRBV20-1 and TRBJ2-7, with 8 bases aligning to TRBD2. The CDR3 length is 15 residues. After removal of 5 bases from V and 3 bases from J, the junction contained 12 bases not matched to a gene. Germline V gene sequence: CDR1 DFQATT, CDR2 SNEGSKA (reference sequence).

The gene calls are TRBV27 and TRBJ2-1, with 7 bases that match TRBD2. Losses at the gene ends were 7 bases for V and 4 bases for J; bases not matched to a gene: 7. The V gene's germline CDR1 is MNHEY and CDR2 SMNVEV (reference sequence). The CDR3 contains 14 residues. The CDR3 DNA follows: TGTGCCAGCAAAAACTGGGGGGGATACAATGAGCAGTTCTTC. Translating it yields CASKNWGGYNEQFF.

The chain is built from TRBV5-6 and TRBJ2-5; 9 nucleotides agree with TRBD2. V shed 1 base, J shed 11 bases, and the junction held 9 bases outside the gene matches. Looked up from germline, CDR1 is SGHDT and CDR2 is YYEEEE. CDR3 length: 14 residues. CDR3 amino acids: CASSLLAGVREQYF. CDR3 coding DNA: TGTGCCAGCAGCTTGTTAGCGGGAGTTAGGGAGCAGTACTTC.

This sequence joins TRBV7-2 and TRBJ2-1; 9 nucleotides align to TRBD1. Trimming at V came to 11 bases and at J to 4 bases, leaving 9 bases not matched to a gene. Looked up from germline, CDR1 is SGHTA and CDR2 is FQGNSA. CDR3 length: 14 residues. CDR3 DNA sequence: TGTGCCGGTAACCGGGACAGGGTGTACAATGAGCAGTTCTTC. Translated: CAGNRDRVYNEQFF.

Ten or more counts support this clonotype. At one end, the junction sequence differs from germline, possibly due to a read error. This chain links TRBV5-1 with TRBJ1-2, with D uncertain. The CDR3 covers 13 residues. Germline V gives CDR1 SGHRS, CDR2 YFSETQ. Here the CDR3 reads CASSLDPDYGYTF. CDR3 DNA: TGTGCCAGCAGCTTAGATCCCGATTACGGCTACACCTTC.

V usage is TRBV7-2 and J usage is TRBJ1-2; the match to TRBD1 covers 7 bases. J lost 4 bases, V lost 7 bases, and 15 bases had no gene match. The CDR3 is 16 amino acids. The germline V gene has CDR1 SGHTA and CDR2 FQGNSA. CDR3 DNA: TGTGCCAGCAACATTTTACTCAGGGGGGGAGGCTATGGCTACACCTTC. Protein product: CASNILLRGGGYGYTF.

This clonotype was observed many times. This chain connects TRBV6-4 to TRBJ2-1; TRBD2 agrees at 10 bases. Germline CDR1 MRHNA, CDR2 SNTAGT. The CDR3 runs 18 residues. Trimming took 0 bases from V and 5 from J; bases not matched to a gene: 10. The CDR3 DNA is TGTGCCAGCAGTGACTCAGTGTGGGGACTAGCGAGCCACAATGAGCAGTTCTTC. It codes for CASSDSVWGLASHNEQFF.

The rearrangement joins TRBV14 to TRBJ1-2; D remains ambiguous. The V end was cut by 4 bases, the J end by 8 bases, with 14 bases between. Germline-derived CDR1 and CDR2 are SGHDN and FVKESK. The CDR3 is 13 amino acids. Written as DNA, the CDR3 is TGTGCCAGCAGCCCAACAGACGCTATGGGCTACACCTTC. This sequence encodes CASSPTDAMGYTF.

V is TRBV12-3 or TRBV12-4 and J is TRBJ1-3; tentatively, D is TRBD1 (6 bases). With 6 bases removed from V and 6 bases from J, the gap between germline ends came to 21 bases. The CDR3 contains 16 residues. The CDR3 is CASRRLSRRGENTIYF. CDR3 coding DNA: TGTGCCAGCAGACGTCTCAGTCGCAGGGGCGAAAACACCATATATTTT.

The genes are TRBV6-2 or TRBV6-3 and TRBJ2-1, with a weak D call TRBD2 (5 bases). The CDR3 runs to 15 residues. The V end lost 3 bases, the J end lost 0 bases, and 9 bases lay between the germline ends. Germline V CDR1 and CDR2: MNHEY, SVGEGT. This CDR3 reads CASSYGSSSYNEQFF. The CDR3, as DNA: TGTGCCAGCAGTTATGGGAGTAGCTCCTACAATGAGCAGTTCTTC.

The chain is built from TRBV12-3 or TRBV12-4 and TRBJ2-3; tentative D call: TRBD1 (6 bases). Trimming left V 5 bases short and J 5 bases short, with 14 bases between. This CDR3 has 14 amino acids. In nucleotides, the CDR3 is TGTGCCAGCAGTGTCCACAGGGATGGAGATACGCAGTATTTT. Its protein product is CASSVHRDGDTQYF.

This clonotype was seen more than once but under ten times. V and J are TRBV2 and TRBJ2-5; D might be TRBD2 (6 bases). The germline gives CDR1 SNHLY, CDR2 FYNNEI. Trimming pared 4 bases from V and 1 base from J, leaving 13 bases between. The CDR3 sequence is 15 residues long. The DNA of the CDR3 is TGTGCCAGCAGTGTAGGGACTGCGGGCCAAGAGACCCAGTACTTC. Translated, it gives CASSVGTAGQETQYF.

This clonotype has at least ten counts. This rearrangement joins TRBV25-1 to TRBJ2-5; D unclear. Germline CDR1 and CDR2: MGHDK and SYGVNS. Trimming removed 4 bases at V and 5 bases at J, with 11 bases between. The CDR3 spans 13 residues. Here the CDR3 reads CASSGKGMETQYF. CDR3 nucleotides: TGTGCCAGCAGTGGTAAGGGAATGGAGACCCAGTACTTC. Together with reference TRBV25-1 and TRBJ2-5, the CDR3 gives the full variable domain: EADIYQTPRYLVIGTGKKITLECSQTMGHDKMYWYQQDPGMELHLIHYSYGVNSTEKGDLSSESTVSRIRTEHFPLTLESARPSHTSQYLCASSGKGMETQYFGPGTRLLVL.

This clonotype has a handful of counts. The chain has TRBV20-1 and TRBJ1-2, with 7 bases aligning to TRBD1. V lost 3 bases and J lost 4; bases outside the gene matches: 2. The CDR3 runs to 12 residues. CDR1 and CDR2 from the germline V gene are DFQATT and SNEGSKA (reference sequence). CDR3 sequence reads: CSARDRLYGYTF. CDR3 bases: TGCAGTGCTAGGGACAGGCTCTATGGCTACACCTTC.

About this clonotype: An end of the junction differs from the germline gene, which may be a read error. The chain is built from TRBV27 and TRBJ2-7; D may be TRBD2 (5 bases). The CDR3 runs 13 residues. Germline values: CDR1 MNHEY, CDR2 SMNVEV (reference sequence). CDR3 bases: TGTGCCAGCCGTTTCGGCGGGTCCTACGAGCAGTACTTC. Protein: CASRFGGSYEQYF.

This clonotype was detected ten times or more. This chain connects TRBV29-1 to TRBJ2-3; D call uncertain. The CDR3 is 13 amino acids. Germline lookup yields CDR1 SQVTM and CDR2 ANQGSEA. V was pared by 3 bases and J by 0 bases, with 7 bases between. CDR3 in amino acids: CSVEDGSTDTQYF. Written as DNA, the CDR3 is TGCAGCGTTGAGGATGGGAGCACAGATACGCAGTATTTT.

This CDR3 reads CASSLEWQSVATNEKLFF. The DNA for the CDR3 is TGTGCCAGCAGCTTAGAGTGGCAGTCAGTTGCAACTAATGAAAAACTGTTTTTT. The V and J genes are TRBV7-9 and TRBJ1-4; no clear D. Germline values: CDR1 SEHNR, CDR2 FQNEAQ (reference sequence). This CDR3 contains 18 residues. Deletions cut 1 base from V and 0 bases from J, with 15 bases between.

This clonotype was observed a handful of times. The chain carries TRBV11-2 and TRBJ2-6; D remains unclear. The germline gives CDR1 SGHAT, CDR2 FQNNGV. Trimming took off 8 bases at V and 0 bases at J, with 5 bases between the two ends. The CDR3 consists of 13 residues. DNA of the CDR3: TGTGCCAGCCAGTTCTCTGGGGCCAACGTCCTGACTTTC. It specifies CASQFSGANVLTF.